One and the same sample provided the 26 T cell receptor beta chains below, sequenced in a study of cytomegalovirus exposure and HLA in healthy donors. The primer mix had 60 Vbeta and 13 Jbeta primers. Assay used: immunoSEQ multiplex PCR; TCRdb lists only in-frame clones, some missing. The sample lists some 120,000 clones, 65% to 75% occurring once. Input material: PBMCs. These TCRs come from a woman in her fifties or sixties in good health and CMV-seropositive.

The DNA for the CDR3 is TGTGCCAGCAGCTCGCCGGGGGGACTTTCAAACATTCAGTACTTC. Translating it yields CASSSPGGLSNIQYF. This chain uses TRBV5-4 with TRBJ2-4, with 7 nucleotides matching TRBD2. This CDR3 has 15 amino acids. Germline CDR1 is SGHNT and CDR2 is YYREEE (reference sequence). V was clipped by 3 bases and J by 6 bases; unmatched bases: 9.

This clone has a single count. The CDR3 protein is CASSSHRDTQYF. As DNA, the CDR3 is TGTGCCAGCAGTTCCCACAGGGATACGCAGTATTTT. The chain couples TRBV7-2 to TRBJ2-3, with a tentative D call TRBD1 (5 bases). CDR3 length: 12 amino acids. Germline V gives CDR1 SGHTA, CDR2 FQGNSA. Trimming removed 6 bases from V and 6 bases from J, with 10 bases in between.

This clone appeared a few times. The chain combines TRBV7-7 with TRBJ2-3, with 7 bases fitting TRBD2. The CDR3 consists of 15 residues. V shed 3 bases, J shed 3 bases, and the junction held 6 bases outside the gene matches. Germline values: CDR1 SSHAT, CDR2 FNYEAQ (reference sequence). The CDR3, as DNA: TGTGCCAGCAGCTTTGGGGGGAGGGGAACAGATACGCAGTATTTT. This translates into CASSFGGRGTDTQYF.

In this sample, this clone turned up a few times. The chain links TRBV9 to TRBJ1-5; 8 positions match TRBD1. CDR1 and CDR2 (germline): SGDLS, YYNGEE. The CDR3 sequence is 15 residues long. The V and J ends lost 4 bases and 10 bases, in that order; junction bases with no gene match: 13. The CDR3 DNA reads as TGTGCCAGCAGCTTCGCTCCGGGACAGGAGGCACCCCAGCATTTT. Its protein product is CASSFAPGQEAPQHF.

This chain uses TRBV4-1 with TRBJ2-7; D may be TRBD2 (5 bases). CDR1 and CDR2 (germline): MGHRA, YSYEKL. The V gene lost 1 base and the J gene lost 4 bases, with 14 bases spanning the gap. The CDR3 sequence is 15 residues long. CDR3 DNA sequence: TGCGCCAGCAGCCAAGGGCTAGCAATTCTGTACGAGCAGTACTTC. This encodes CASSQGLAILYEQYF.

This rearrangement joins TRBV19 to TRBJ2-7, with TRBD1 matching over 8 bases. From germline, CDR1 is LNHDA and CDR2 SQIVND (reference sequence). This CDR3 is built from 13 residues. Trimming cost V 5 bases and J 2 bases; bases outside gene matches: 2. CDR3 nucleotide sequence: TGTGCCAGTAGTCGGACAGGGCCCTACGAGCAGTACTTC. This sequence encodes CASSRTGPYEQYF.

This clone was observed a few times. The chain has TRBV19 and TRBJ1-2; TRBD1 might be the D (5 bases). CDR1 LNHDA and CDR2 SQIVND come from the germline V gene (reference sequence). The ends were cut back, 4 bases at V and 4 bases at J, with 16 bases in the middle. The CDR3 runs to 15 residues. Here the CDR3 reads CASSSKGALSYGYTF. Written as DNA, the CDR3 is TGTGCCAGTAGTAGCAAAGGGGCGCTTAGCTATGGCTACACCTTC.

As for this clone: An end of the junction differs from the germline gene, which may be a read error. This sample also contains other DNA sequences that code for the same CDR3. This chain uses TRBV10-2 with TRBJ2-7, with D possibly TRBD1 on 6 matching bases. Looked up from germline, CDR1 is WSHSY and CDR2 is SAAADI. This CDR3 is built from 14 residues. The CDR3 protein is CASSSGTLSHEQYF. The DNA of the CDR3 is TGCGCCAGCAGTTCCGGGACACTCTCGCACGAGCAGTATTTC.

The chain uses TRBV5-6 and TRBJ2-7, with D perhaps matching TRBD2 (5 bases). The CDR3 is 12 amino acids. Germline values: CDR1 SGHDT, CDR2 YYEEEE. V shed 3 bases and J shed 3 bases, with 7 bases lying between them. CDR3 sequence reads: CASSSGFYEQYF. CDR3 nucleotide sequence: TGTGCCAGCAGCTCGGGATTCTACGAGCAGTACTTC.

This clone was observed a single time. This chain joins TRBV18 and TRBJ2-7; D is possibly TRBD2 (6 bases). CDR1 is KGHSH, CDR2 LQKENI, per germline. The CDR3 is made up of 14 amino acids. V was shortened by 1 base and J by 7 bases, with 14 bases between the two germline ends. The DNA for the CDR3 is TGTGCCAGCTCACCACGTGCGGGGACCGGGGAGCAGTACTTC. Its protein is CASSPRAGTGEQYF.

This chain connects TRBV29-1 to TRBJ1-1; a possible D gene is TRBD1 (5 bases). The CDR3 totals 12 residues. CDR1 SQVTM and CDR2 ANQGSEA come from the germline V gene. Trimming pared 5 bases from V and 10 bases from J, leaving 17 bases between. The CDR3 loop is CSVSTGALLAFF. The CDR3 region has the DNA TGCAGCGTTTCCACAGGCGCCCTATTAGCTTTCTTT.

Only a few counts were recorded for this clone. The chain employs TRBV4-2 and TRBJ2-3; 9 positions match TRBD2. J gave up 7 bases and V 1 base, and 9 bases lay outside the gene matches. The CDR3 has 16 amino acids. Germline V CDR1 and CDR2: LGHNA, YNFKEQ. The CDR3 region is CASSQAGSGGGNTQYF. CDR3 bases: TGTGCCAGCAGCCAAGCGGGTAGCGGGGGTGGGAATACGCAGTATTTT.

The chain joins TRBV4-3 to TRBJ2-3, with 8 bases identical to TRBD2. Germline V lookup: CDR1 LGHNA, CDR2 YSLEER. Germline trimming cut 4 bases from V and 5 bases from J; bases unmatched to any gene: 8. This CDR3 comprises 15 residues. The CDR3 nucleotides read TGCGCCAGCAGCCGAGTGGCGGGGGGCCTAGATACGCAGTATTTT. Translation: CASSRVAGGLDTQYF.

This rearrangement joins TRBV7-2 to TRBJ2-3, with D tentatively TRBD1 (5 bases). Germline loops: CDR1 SGHTA, CDR2 FQGNSA. V was shortened by 0 bases and J by 11 bases, with 21 bases between the two germline ends. The CDR3 has 16 residues. CDR3 nucleotides: TGTGCCAGCAGCTTAGCTACGGACACCCCGCGGAGTGGGCAGTATTTT. Amino acids: CASSLATDTPRSGQYF.

The rearrangement uses TRBV9 and TRBJ2-1, with TRBD2 identical over 7 bases. Germline CDR1 reads SGDLS; CDR2 reads YYNGEE. CDR3 length: 18 residues. With 2 bases clipped from V and 0 bases from J, the junction kept 11 bases outside the gene matches. CDR3 residues: CASSVGLAELSSYNEQFF. The CDR3 DNA follows: TGTGCCAGCAGCGTCGGTCTAGCGGAACTTAGCTCCTACAATGAGCAGTTCTTC.

The chain has TRBV9 and TRBJ2-3, with 9 bases that match TRBD1. Per the germline V gene, CDR1 is SGDLS and CDR2 is YYNGEE. This CDR3 contains 14 residues. V dropped 3 bases and J dropped 4; count of bases not matched to a gene: 3. The CDR3 DNA reads TGTGCCAGCAGCGCGGGACAGGGATCAGATACGCAGTATTTT. Translating it yields CASSAGQGSDTQYF.

The V and J genes are TRBV4-2 and TRBJ1-4; D gene ambiguous. This CDR3 spans 15 amino acids. V lost 3 bases to trimming and J lost 4 bases, with 12 bases between them. Germline V CDR1 and CDR2: LGHNA, YNFKEQ. CDR3 residues: CASSQARVGNEKLFF. CDR3 in DNA: TGTGCCAGCAGCCAGGCCCGGGTGGGTAATGAAAAACTGTTTTTT.

The chain uses TRBV2 and TRBJ1-5; D is ambiguous. V shed 5 bases and J shed 6 bases, with 17 bases lying between them. CDR1 is SNHLY and CDR2 is FYNNEI in the germline V gene. The CDR3 runs 15 residues. CDR3 loop: CASSTEGTVGQPQHF. The CDR3, as DNA: TGTGCCAGCAGTACAGAGGGAACGGTCGGTCAGCCCCAGCATTTT.

The chain combines TRBV4-1 with TRBJ2-5; D gene uncertain. This CDR3 is 12 amino acids long. Germline V gives CDR1 MGHRA, CDR2 YSYEKL. The germline V and J ends were trimmed by 1 base and 7 bases, with 7 bases remaining between them. CDR3 coding DNA: TGCGCCAGCAGCCAAGGTCCGGGGACCCAGTACTTC. Its protein is CASSQGPGTQYF.

V is TRBV13 and J is TRBJ1-3; perhaps TRBD1 as D (6 bases). The V gene lost 1 base and the J gene lost 3 bases, with 7 bases spanning the gap. Germline lookup yields CDR1 PRHDT and CDR2 FYEKMQ (reference sequence). The CDR3 length is 14 residues. The CDR3: CASSLAGDGNTIYF. In nucleotides, the CDR3 is TGTGCCAGCAGCTTAGCAGGGGATGGAAACACCATATATTTT. Full variable domain (remainder filled in from reference TRBV13 and TRBJ1-3): AAGVIQSPRHLIKEKRETATLKCYPIPRHDTVYWYQQGPGQDPQFLISFYEKMQSDKGSIPDRFSAQQFSDYHSELNMSSLELGDSALYFCASSLAGDGNTIYFGEGSWLTVV.

The V call is TRBV18, the J call TRBJ2-5; no clear D. The CDR3 is 12 residues long. In germline, CDR1 is KGHSH, CDR2 LQKENI. Between the trimmed V and J ends, which lost 3 bases and 5 bases, there was a span of 7 bases. The CDR3 nucleotides read TGTGCCAGCTCACCGACCGGGGAGACCCAGTACTTC. Translated, it gives CASSPTGETQYF.

The rearrangement uses TRBV10-3 and TRBJ2-2, with TRBD2 matching 11 bases. CDR1 ENHRY and CDR2 SYGVKD come from the germline V gene. Germline trimming cut 10 bases from V and 8 bases from J; bases unmatched to any gene: 12. The CDR3 is 15 amino acids. Written as DNA, the CDR3 is TGTGCCACCCTTAGACTAGCGGGGAGGGGGGGGGAGCTGTTTTTT. Protein: CATLRLAGRGGELFF.

CDR3 in DNA: TGTGCCAGCAGCTTTACAGGGGGGGCCACCGGGGAGCTGTTTTTT. The encoded protein is CASSFTGGATGELFF. V and J are TRBV11-3 and TRBJ2-2; maybe TRBD1 (8 bases). Germline V gene data show CDR1 as SGHNT and CDR2 as YENEEA. The CDR3 consists of 15 residues. Trimming cost V 3 bases and J 4 bases, with 12 bases left between them. Full variable domain (remainder filled in from reference TRBV11-3 and TRBJ2-2): EAGVVQSPRYKIIEKKQPVAFWCNPISGHNTLYWYLQNLGQGPELLIRYENEEAVDDSQLPKDRFSAERLKGVDSTLKIQPAELGDSAVYLCASSFTGGATGELFFGEGSRLTVL.

The chain uses TRBV19 and TRBJ1-3; no reliable D call. V shed 3 bases and J shed 6 bases, with 6 bases lying between them. The length of the CDR3 is 12 residues. Germline assignment: CDR1 LNHDA and CDR2 SQIVND (reference sequence). The DNA of the CDR3 is TGTGCCAGTAGTATCGCGGAAAACACCATATATTTT. It is translated as CASSIAENTIYF.

V and J are TRBV11-3 and TRBJ2-7; the match to TRBD1 covers 8 bases. With 3 bases clipped from V and 3 bases from J, the junction kept 4 bases outside the gene matches. Germline V gene data show CDR1 as SGHNT and CDR2 as YENEEA. The CDR3 runs to 14 residues. The CDR3 DNA is TGTGCCAGCAGCTTGGGACAGGAGGTCTACGAGCAGTACTTC. Residues: CASSLGQEVYEQYF.

This chain's CDR3 is CASSPRLAGLPYEQYF. The CDR3 DNA reads TGTGCCAGCAGTCCACGACTAGCGGGGTTACCCTACGAGCAGTACTTC. The chain employs TRBV9 and TRBJ2-7; 11 bases map to TRBD2. CDR1 and CDR2 from the germline V gene are SGDLS and YYNGEE. The CDR3 extends over 16 amino acids. J gave up 2 bases and V 5 bases, and 9 bases lay outside the gene matches.